Below are 5 T cell receptor beta chains sequenced from a single sample in a study of yellow fever vaccine responses in identical twins. TCRdb independently ran MiXCR on the RT-PCR reads; one entry per CDR3 protein. The sample contains under 25,000 distinct CDR3 sequences, approximately 72% of which appear only once. This sample comprised T cells from blood (PBMCs), unsorted or a sorted subset (not recorded which), obtained before or after yellow fever vaccination (not recorded which). The receptors come from a young woman who received the yellow fever vaccine.

V and J are TRBV6-2 or TRBV6-3 and TRBJ2-7, with D uncertain. Germline CDR1 and CDR2: MNHEY and SVGEGT. The CDR3 extends over 13 amino acids. V was shortened by 0 bases and J by 6 bases, with 9 bases between the two germline ends. The CDR3 nucleotides read TGTGCCAGCAGTTACTCGCTGCTGGGCGAGCAGTACGTC. Translated, it gives CASSYSLLGEQYV.

Regarding this clonotype: One end of the junction fails to match germline, which may point to a read error. The chain has TRBV20-1 and TRBJ2-7; 10 positions agree with TRBD2. The CDR3 spans 15 residues. CDR1 is DFQATT, CDR2 SNEGSKA, per germline (reference sequence). Written as DNA, the CDR3 is TGCAGTGCTAGTTACCGGACTAGCGGTTCCTCCGAGCAGTACTTC. Translation: CSASYRTSGSSEQYF.

The CDR3 bases are TGTGCCAGCAGCCACACCGGGCCCCTACATCCTACCTACGAGCAGTACGTC. Translated: CASSHTGPLHPTYEQYV. The rearrangement links TRBV7-9 to TRBJ2-7; no firm D call. V was clipped by 5 bases and J by 2 bases, with 22 bases between them. The CDR3 spans 17 residues. Germline lookup yields CDR1 SEHNR and CDR2 FQNEAQ (reference sequence).

This clonotype was recorded a few times. The rearrangement links TRBV4-1 to TRBJ2-7, with unresolved D. CDR3 size: 13 residues. V was pared by 0 bases and J by 3 bases, with 6 bases between. CDR1 is MGHRA, CDR2 YSYEKL, per germline. The DNA for the CDR3 is TGCGCCAGCAGCCAAGATAGACTCTACGAGCAGTACGTC. It is translated as CASSQDRLYEQYV.

The chain employs TRBV20-1 and TRBJ2-3; TRBD1 aligns across 8 bases. This CDR3 spans 13 amino acids. J lost 4 bases, V lost 6 bases, and 6 bases had no gene match. Looked up from germline, CDR1 is DFQATT and CDR2 is SNEGSKA (reference sequence). The CDR3: CSAEDRVPDTQYF. Written as DNA, the CDR3 is TGCAGTGCGGAGGACAGGGTGCCAGATACGCAGTATTTT.